Shown below are 23 T cell receptor beta chains from a single sample sequenced in a study of beta chain features in type 1 diabetes. Their recognized antigens are unknown. Every isolated RNA sample was fully reverse transcribed, so sequencing captured expressed TCRB transcripts. TCRdb's table, derived via immunoSEQ multiplex PCR, lists solely in-frame clones and lacks some. Of 310,000 or so clones listed, 7% to 10% are singletons. Findings and caveats of the study: In all four CD4+ subsets, TCRB CDR3 length was significantly, moderately reduced in type 1 diabetes.

The sequenced sample consisted of central memory CD4+ T cells from blood. The receptors were sampled from a man younger than 45 with type 1 diabetes.

Only one count was recorded for this clone. This chain uses TRBV29-1 with TRBJ1-2; D not resolved. From germline, CDR1 is SQVTM and CDR2 ANQGSEA. V gave up 3 bases and J gave up 8 bases, with 19 bases separating them. This CDR3 spans 14 amino acids. The DNA for the CDR3 is TGCAGCGTTGACTCCGTAGTGGACGGGTACGGCTACACCTTC. It codes for CSVDSVVDGYGYTF.

This clone came up a few times. The chain couples TRBV13 to TRBJ1-3; D not resolved. Looked up from germline, CDR1 is PRHDT and CDR2 is FYEKMQ (reference sequence). The CDR3 has 12 residues. The germline V and J ends were trimmed by 1 base and 2 bases, with 0 bases remaining between them. This CDR3 reads CASSLAGNTIYF. The CDR3 nucleotides are TGTGCCAGCAGCTTAGCTGGAAACACCATATATTTT.

This clone was seen a single time. The chain has TRBV10-1 and TRBJ1-1, with D unresolved. This CDR3 comprises 13 residues. Per germline, CDR1 WNHNN and CDR2 SYGVQD (reference sequence). The V and J ends lost 8 bases and 1 base respectively, with 11 bases between them. For the CDR3, the DNA is TGCGCCAGCGCCACCGACTGGAACACTGAAGCTTTCTTT. It specifies CASATDWNTEAFF.

The sample holds many counts of this clone. CDR3 nucleotide sequence: TGTGCCAGCAGCTCAACTGTCACAGGGATAGCGAACACCGGGGAGCTGTTTTTT. The encoded protein is CASSSTVTGIANTGELFF. This rearrangement joins TRBV7-9 to TRBJ2-2; possibly TRBD1 for D (6 bases). The CDR3 is made up of 18 amino acids. Germline V gene data show CDR1 as SEHNR and CDR2 as FQNEAQ (reference sequence). V gave up 4 bases and J gave up 0 bases, with 18 bases separating them.

The chain combines TRBV4-3 with TRBJ1-1, with a tentative D call TRBD1 (6 bases). Trimming removed 3 bases at V and 3 bases at J, with 8 bases between. Germline CDR1 LGHNA, CDR2 YSLEER. The CDR3 totals 13 residues. The CDR3 sequence is CASSQGHDTEAFF. CDR3 DNA sequence: TGCGCCAGCAGCCAGGGACACGACACTGAAGCTTTCTTT.

This clone was counted only a few times. The chain couples TRBV5-6 to TRBJ1-2; 7 nucleotides agree with TRBD1. The CDR3 is made up of 16 amino acids. Germline CDR1 SGHDT, CDR2 YYEEEE. Germline trimming cut 3 bases from V and 0 bases from J; bases unmatched to any gene: 8. CDR3 amino acids: CASSSIRGAANYGYTF. CDR3 nucleotide sequence: TGTGCCAGCAGCTCAATCAGGGGGGCCGCTAACTATGGCTACACCTTC.

This chain links TRBV4-1 with TRBJ2-7; the D gene could be TRBD1 or TRBD2 (5 bases each). There are 15 residues in the CDR3. Germline V gene data show CDR1 as MGHRA and CDR2 as YSYEKL. V was clipped by 1 base and J by 4 bases, with 14 bases between them. CDR3: CASSQGGPSFYEQYF. The CDR3 DNA follows: TGCGCCAGCAGCCAAGGGGGACCGTCGTTTTACGAGCAGTACTTC.

This clone was recorded a few times. CDR3 sequence: CASSQMLASYEQYF. The CDR3 coding sequence is TGCGCCAGCAGCCAAATGCTAGCGTCCTACGAGCAGTACTTC. V gene TRBV4-1 combines with J gene TRBJ2-7, with D possibly matching TRBD2 (6 bases). Per the germline V gene, CDR1 is MGHRA and CDR2 is YSYEKL. Trimming shortened V by 2 bases and J by 1 base, and 9 bases separated the two germline ends. The length of the CDR3 is 14 residues.

The CDR3 sequence: CAISDPTGGEKLFF. DNA for the CDR3: TGTGCCATCAGTGACCCGACAGGGGGGGAAAAACTGTTTTTT. The V gene is TRBV10-3, the J gene TRBJ1-4; 9 positions agree with TRBD1. The germline V gene encodes CDR1 ENHRY and CDR2 SYGVKD. The CDR3 is made up of 14 amino acids. The trim removed 3 bases at V and 8 bases at J, leaving 4 bases unmatched.

This clone was seen many times. The gene calls are TRBV9 and TRBJ2-1; D possibly corresponds to TRBD2 (6 bases). V dropped 3 bases and J dropped 11 bases, with 12 bases sitting between them. This CDR3 has 12 amino acids. Per the germline V gene, CDR1 is SGDLS and CDR2 is YYNGEE. The CDR3 DNA is TGTGCCAGCAGCGCCAGGGACTCCCAGCAGTTCTTC. Translated, it gives CASSARDSQQFF.

This clone was counted between two and nine times. The chain has TRBV9 and TRBJ2-5; D perhaps matches TRBD1 (7 bases). Trimming removed 1 base from V and 5 bases from J, with 15 bases in between. The CDR3 totals 15 residues. The V gene's germline CDR1 is SGDLS and CDR2 YYNGEE. In DNA form, the CDR3 reads TGTGCCAGCAGCGTATCGCAGGGGGGTGGTGAGACCCAGTACTTC. The encoded protein is CASSVSQGGGETQYF.

This clone appeared a few times. The chain couples TRBV9 to TRBJ1-2; 7 nucleotides align to TRBD1. V was clipped by 4 bases and J by 6 bases; unmatched bases: 9. The germline V gene has CDR1 SGDLS and CDR2 YYNGEE. The CDR3 extends over 14 amino acids. The DNA for the CDR3 is TGTGCCAGCAGCCCAGACAGGGTAGTAGATGGCTACACCTTC. The encoded protein is CASSPDRVVDGYTF.

The genes are TRBV2 and TRBJ2-5; the D is unclear. CDR1 and CDR2 (germline): SNHLY, FYNNEI. The CDR3 covers 12 residues. V lost 9 bases and J 0 bases, leaving 8 bases between the germline ends. CDR3 bases: TGTGCCAGTAACTACCACCAAGAGACCCAGTACTTC. Its translation: CASNYHQETQYF.

This clone was detected a few times. Other DNA sequences of this sample code for an identical CDR3. This chain joins TRBV7-2 and TRBJ2-7; the D is unclear. The CDR3 loop spans 14 amino acids. Trimming cost V 1 base and J 2 bases, with 9 bases left between them. Germline V gene data show CDR1 as SGHTA and CDR2 as FQGNSA. The CDR3 loop reads CASSLDGGPYEQYF. In nucleotides, the CDR3 is TGTGCCAGCAGCTTAGATGGTGGTCCCTACGAGCAGTACTTC.

The V gene is TRBV19, the J gene TRBJ2-2, with D hard to call. CDR3 length equals 15 residues. Germline CDR1 reads LNHDA; CDR2 reads SQIVND (reference sequence). Trimming stripped 9 bases from V and 3 bases from J, with 17 bases between. In nucleotides, the CDR3 is TGTGCCAGCGCCTCCCCCAGACGACACACCGGGGAGCTGTTTTTT. This codes for CASASPRRHTGELFF.

This clone showed up many times. This chain uses TRBV18 with TRBJ1-1; D is undetermined. V shed 0 bases and J shed 1 base, with 6 bases lying between them. The CDR3 length is 14 residues. Germline V gene data show CDR1 as KGHSH and CDR2 as LQKENI. As DNA, the CDR3 is TGTGCCAGCTCACCACCGCCAGGGAACACTGAAGCTTTCTTT. Protein: CASSPPPGNTEAFF. The full variable domain, completed using reference TRBV18 and TRBJ1-1, is NAGVMQNPRHLVRRRGQEARLRCSPMKGHSHVYWYRQLPEEGLKFMVYLQKENIIDESGMPKERFSAEFPKEGPSILRIQQVVRGDSAAYFCASSPPPGNTEAFFGQGTRLTVV.

A few counts support this clone. The CDR3 DNA sequence: TGTGCCAGCAGCGAAGGGATCACTGAAGCTTTCTTT. This encodes CASSEGITEAFF. J is TRBJ1-1 and V is TRBV6-5; D uncertain. V was clipped by 6 bases and J by 4 bases, with 9 bases between them. The V gene's germline CDR1 is MNHEY and CDR2 SVGAGI. This CDR3 comprises 12 residues.

The genes are TRBV30 and TRBJ1-6, with TRBD1 matching over 9 bases. This CDR3 has 15 amino acids. From germline, CDR1 is GTSNPN and CDR2 SVGIG (reference sequence). Losses at the gene ends were 3 bases for V and 10 bases for J; bases not matched to a gene: 10. The CDR3 DNA sequence: TGTGCCTGGAGAGTCGGGACAGGGAACCGGTCACCCCTCCACTTT. It is translated as CAWRVGTGNRSPLHF.

This clone was picked up a small number of times. The rearrangement uses TRBV28 and TRBJ1-2; a weak D match, TRBD1 (5 bases). Trimming removed 10 bases from V and 5 bases from J, with 11 bases in between. This CDR3 spans 11 amino acids. From germline, CDR1 is MDHEN and CDR2 SYDVKM. The CDR3 region is CATDRGYGYTF. The DNA of the CDR3 is TGTGCCACCGACAGAGGATATGGCTACACCTTC.

The V and J genes are TRBV4-3 and TRBJ1-1; D gene ambiguous. CDR3 size: 14 residues. With 5 bases removed from V and 4 bases from J, the gap between germline ends came to 14 bases. CDR1 is LGHNA, CDR2 YSLEER, per germline. DNA of the CDR3: TGCGCCAGCAGCACGATAACAGACTCCACTGAAGCTTTCTTT. This codes for CASSTITDSTEAFF.

This clone was detected only a few times. This rearrangement joins TRBV28 to TRBJ1-1; 10 bases align to TRBD1. CDR3 length: 14 amino acids. Germline lookup yields CDR1 MDHEN and CDR2 SYDVKM. Unmatched junction bases numbered 6, after V lost 6 bases and J lost 5 bases. Written as DNA, the CDR3 is TGTGCCAGCAGGACCGGACAGGGGGTAACTGAAGCTTTCTTT. Its translation: CASRTGQGVTEAFF.

The gene calls are TRBV6-6 and TRBJ2-1; 7 nucleotides match TRBD2. The CDR3 is 11 amino acids. In germline, CDR1 is MNHNY, CDR2 SVGAGI (reference sequence). V lost 11 bases, J lost 8 bases, and 6 bases stayed unmatched. The CDR3 sequence: CAGRGVDEQFF. The CDR3 nucleotides are TGTGCCGGTCGGGGGGTGGATGAGCAGTTCTTC.

For this clone: A read error may account for a junction end that differs from germline. This chain connects TRBV7-7 to TRBJ2-3; D not resolved. CDR3 length equals 13 residues. From germline, CDR1 is SSHAT and CDR2 FNYEAQ (reference sequence). In DNA form, the CDR3 reads TGTGCTAGCAGCCGGACGGCAGGTAGTACGCAGTATTTT. This codes for CASSRTAGSTQYF.